Below, 32 T cell receptor beta chains from the same sample are listed, as sequenced in a study of read filtering for tumor transcriptome and immune sequencing. From 300 to 400 ng of RNA, a library with molecular barcoded alpha/delta and beta/gamma adaptors was made. In TCRdb, the reads were re-called with MiXCR into one record per CDR3 protein. The sample lists over 50,000 distinct CDR3 sequences; around 18% were seen once. Sample: a population of CD138-negative cells sorted from bone marrow. These receptors all stem from a donor at least 40 years old with multiple myeloma.

With regard to this clonotype: This may be a read error: a much more frequent sequence differs by one nucleotide. The J gene is TRBJ2-5, the V gene TRBV27, with 10 nucleotides matching TRBD2. J lost 2 bases, V lost 5 bases, and 5 bases had no gene match. The germline V gene encodes CDR1 MNHEY and CDR2 SMNVEV (reference sequence). CDR3 length: 15 residues. The CDR3 region has the DNA TGTGCCAGCAGTCTGACTAGCGGGCGGCAAGAGACCCAGTACTTC. This encodes CASSLTSGRQETQYF.

This clonotype has only a few counts. This may be a read error: a much more frequent sequence differs by one nucleotide. This chain joins TRBV9 and TRBJ2-5; 7 nucleotides agree with TRBD1. Germline V lookup: CDR1 SGDLS, CDR2 YYNGEE. The length of the CDR3 is 14 residues. CDR3 DNA: TGTGCCGGCAGCGCCGGGACAGCCAAAGAGACCCAGTACTTC. This gives the protein CAGSAGTAKETQYF.

This clonotype was seen ten or more times. The chain carries TRBV7-2 and TRBJ2-3; 13 bases align to TRBD2. CDR3 length: 17 residues. Germline CDR1 reads SGHTA; CDR2 reads FQGNSA. V gave up 5 bases and J gave up 5 bases; unmatched junction bases: 10. The chain's CDR3 is CASSPRTSGRIRDTQYF. CDR3 nucleotides: TGTGCCAGCAGCCCCCGGACTAGCGGGAGAATAAGAGATACGCAGTATTTT.

This clonotype was recorded many times. This chain joins TRBV6-6 and TRBJ2-7, with D unclear. The CDR3 extends over 11 amino acids. Germline CDR1 reads MNHNY; CDR2 reads SVGAGI (reference sequence). V lost 2 bases, J lost 4 bases, and 3 bases lay in between. The CDR3 reads CASSYRYEQYF. The CDR3 bases are TGTGCCAGCAGTTACAGATACGAGCAGTACTTC.

This clonotype came up a few times. V gene TRBV6-1 combines with J gene TRBJ2-5; the match to TRBD1 covers 8 bases. J gave up 6 bases and V 4 bases, and 10 bases lay outside the gene matches. The length of the CDR3 is 15 residues. Germline V gene lookup returns CDR1 MNHNS and CDR2 SASEGT. CDR3 residues: CASSATTGDGKTQYF. DNA of the CDR3: TGTGCCAGCAGTGCCACGACAGGGGACGGGAAGACCCAGTACTTC.

This chain connects TRBV5-1 to TRBJ2-7, with a tentative D call TRBD1 (6 bases). Trimming left V 4 bases short and J 6 bases short, with 8 bases between. Germline CDR1 is SGHRS and CDR2 is YFSETQ. The CDR3 extends over 11 amino acids. Here the CDR3 DNA reads TGCGCCAGCAGCCCAGGGGTCGAGCAGTACTTC. This translates into CASSPGVEQYF.

This chain connects TRBV6-6 to TRBJ1-1; the D is unclear. Germline CDR1 and CDR2: MNHNY and SVGAGI (reference sequence). This CDR3 spans 13 amino acids. The CDR3 sequence is CVRSQDPNTEAFF. In DNA form, the CDR3 reads TGTGTCCGCAGTCAAGATCCTAACACTGAAGCTTTCTTT.

This clonotype was detected ten times or more. This rearrangement joins TRBV12-3 or TRBV12-4 to TRBJ2-3, with a tentative D call TRBD1 (5 bases). The CDR3 has 14 amino acids. Trimming shortened V by 4 bases and J by 5 bases, and 13 bases separated the two germline ends. The CDR3, as DNA: TGTGCCAGCAGTTCAGGGTTCCAAGTAGATACGCAGTATTTT. Its protein is CASSSGFQVDTQYF.

This clonotype was seen ten or more times. The V call is TRBV20-1, the J call TRBJ2-3, with TRBD1 matching over 9 bases. The CDR3 runs 15 residues. V trimming: 6 bases; J trimming: 5 bases; junction bases outside the gene matches: 12. Germline lookup yields CDR1 DFQATT and CDR2 SNEGSKA (reference sequence). The CDR3 region is CSANSGTGLQDTQYF. DNA for the CDR3: TGCAGTGCCAACTCCGGGACAGGGTTGCAAGATACGCAGTATTTT.

There are many counts of this clonotype. The chain employs TRBV29-1 and TRBJ2-7; either TRBD1 or TRBD2 may supply D (5 bases each). V dropped 6 bases and J dropped 5 bases, with 14 bases sitting between them. There are 12 residues in the CDR3. Per germline, CDR1 SQVTM and CDR2 ANQGSEA. This CDR3 reads CSVDRDVHEQYF. The CDR3 bases are TGCAGCGTGGACCGGGACGTACACGAGCAGTACTTC.

The chain couples TRBV9 to TRBJ1-3; D perhaps matches TRBD1 (6 bases). Deletions cut 3 bases from V and 14 bases from J, with 12 bases between. Germline V lookup: CDR1 SGDLS, CDR2 YYNGEE. The CDR3 runs to 11 residues. CDR3: CASSDRVGLYF. The DNA of the CDR3 is TGTGCCAGCAGCGACAGGGTCGGCCTATATTTT.

This clonotype occurred many times. V usage is TRBV12-5 and J usage is TRBJ2-3; D may be TRBD1 (7 bases). V was shortened by 6 bases and J by 6 bases, with 22 bases between the two germline ends. Germline V gene data show CDR1 as LGHNT and CDR2 as FRNRAP. CDR3 length: 16 amino acids. The CDR3 DNA is TGTGCTAGTGGCTCGCGCCAGGGGGGACTGGAGGATACGCAGTATTTT. Its protein product is CASGSRQGGLEDTQYF.

This clonotype was detected many times. The gene calls are TRBV19 and TRBJ2-3, with a weak D call TRBD2 (6 bases). V shed 5 bases and J shed 11 bases, with 11 bases lying between them. This CDR3 is 11 amino acids long. Germline V gene lookup returns CDR1 LNHDA and CDR2 SQIVND (reference sequence). The CDR3 reads CASSELGGQYF. CDR3 in DNA: TGTGCCAGTAGTGAGTTGGGAGGGCAGTATTTT.

As for this clonotype: A read error may produce the germline difference seen at one junction end. The chain links TRBV19 to TRBJ2-3, with D perhaps assigned TRBD1 or TRBD2 (5 bases each). The V gene's germline CDR1 is LNHDA and CDR2 SQIVND (reference sequence). The CDR3 has 14 residues. The CDR3 spells CTSSPGRLTDTQYF. For the CDR3, the DNA is TGTACCAGTAGTCCGGGACGCCTCACAGATACGCAGTATTTT.

This clonotype was detected many times. This CDR3 reads CASSPLGLAANTGELFF. The CDR3 DNA is TGTGCCAGCAGCCCCTTGGGGCTAGCGGCTAACACCGGGGAGCTGTTTTTT. The rearrangement links TRBV3-1 to TRBJ2-2, with 7 bases matching TRBD2. V lost 4 bases, J lost 2 bases, and 10 bases stayed unmatched. The CDR3 covers 17 residues. Germline loops: CDR1 LGHDT, CDR2 YNNKEL (reference sequence).

This clonotype was detected many times. The chain couples TRBV6-5 to TRBJ2-1; no firm D call. V was cut by 6 bases and J by 4 bases, with 13 bases left in between. The CDR3 runs 14 residues. CDR1 and CDR2 from the germline V gene are MNHEY and SVGAGI. CDR3 in DNA: TGTGCCAGCAGACGATATACCCATTACAATGAGCAGTTCTTC. Translated, it gives CASRRYTHYNEQFF.

This clonotype was observed at least ten times. The chain couples TRBV28 to TRBJ2-2, with TRBD2 matching over 8 bases. The germline V gene has CDR1 MDHEN and CDR2 SYDVKM. V shed 5 bases and J 1 base; nucleotides not matched to a gene: 9. There are 17 residues in the CDR3. The CDR3 DNA follows: TGTGCCAGCAGTCCCAACACCGGGAGGGGGAACACCGGGGAGCTGTTTTTT. Translating gives CASSPNTGRGNTGELFF.

By share, this clonotype counts as medium-sized. The CDR3 nucleotides are TGCAGTGCTACCAGGCCTAGCGGGAGGGCCGGTTATGACAATGAGCAGTTCTTC. The encoded protein is CSATRPSGRAGYDNEQFF. V and J are TRBV20-1 and TRBJ2-1; 12 nucleotides agree with TRBD2. Germline CDR1 reads DFQATT; CDR2 reads SNEGSKA (reference sequence). Trimming at V came to 4 bases and at J to 5 bases, leaving 15 bases not matched to a gene. This CDR3 has 18 amino acids.

In this sample, this clonotype turned up once. The V gene is TRBV12-3 or TRBV12-4, the J gene TRBJ2-1; 7 nucleotides align to TRBD1. This CDR3 contains 12 residues. Trimming took 11 bases from V and 10 from J; bases not matched to a gene: 11. In nucleotides, the CDR3 is TGTGCCGGCCACTCAGACAGGGAAGAGCAGTTCTTC. Residues: CAGHSDREEQFF.

In this sample, this clonotype turned up many times. The chain joins TRBV2 to TRBJ2-2, with 9 bases lining up with TRBD2. V shed 5 bases and J 1 base; nucleotides not matched to a gene: 11. This CDR3 is 18 amino acids long. Germline V gives CDR1 SNHLY, CDR2 FYNNEI. CDR3 region: CASSLGASGTMNTGELFF. In DNA form, the CDR3 reads TGTGCCAGCAGTTTAGGGGCTAGCGGGACTATGAACACCGGGGAGCTGTTTTTT.

Ten or more counts support this clonotype. CDR3 DNA sequence: TGTGCCACCGGGGTCCCCCCCCCGGATACGCAGTATTTT. This sequence encodes CATGVPPPDTQYF. The genes are TRBV12-3 or TRBV12-4 and TRBJ2-3, with D possibly TRBD2 on 5 matching bases. Trimming took 10 bases from V and 6 from J, leaving 17 bases between them. The CDR3 has 13 residues.

This clonotype was recorded a few times. One base away lies a much larger clone, so this may be a sequencing read error. The chain couples TRBV20-1 to TRBJ2-7; D possibly corresponds to TRBD1 (6 bases). Trimming took 6 bases from V and 6 from J, leaving 15 bases between them. Germline-derived CDR1 and CDR2 are DFQATT and SNEGSKA (reference sequence). CDR3 length: 12 amino acids. As DNA, the CDR3 is TGCAGTGCCAATGTATACAGGGCCGAGCAGTACTTC. Protein: CSANVYRAEQYF.

This clonotype was counted at least ten times. The chain recombines TRBV30 with TRBJ2-7, with D perhaps matching TRBD1 (5 bases). CDR3 length: 13 amino acids. V gave up 2 bases and J gave up 0 bases, with 8 bases separating them. Germline CDR1 GTSNPN, CDR2 SVGIG (reference sequence). Here the CDR3 reads CAWSHDSSYEQYF. For the CDR3, the DNA is TGTGCCTGGAGTCATGACAGCTCCTACGAGCAGTACTTC.

To note about this clonotype: A clone one base away is much larger, so this may be a read error. CDR3 coding DNA: TGCGCCAGCACGCACAGGGAAGGAGGGACCCAGTACTTC. Its translation: CASTHREGGTQYF. V usage is TRBV5-1 and J usage is TRBJ2-5; tentatively, D is TRBD1 (6 bases). Per germline, CDR1 SGHRS and CDR2 YFSETQ. Deletions cut 6 bases from V and 7 bases from J, with 16 bases between. The CDR3 length is 13 residues.

This clonotype was detected ten times or more. This rearrangement joins TRBV5-1 to TRBJ2-1, with D possibly TRBD2 on 5 matching bases. CDR1 and CDR2 from the germline V gene are SGHRS and YFSETQ. The V gene lost 6 bases and the J gene lost 0 bases, with 10 bases spanning the gap. The CDR3 is 14 amino acids. The CDR3 sequence is CASNSGSSYNEQFF. CDR3 in DNA: TGCGCCAGCAACAGTGGGAGCTCCTACAATGAGCAGTTCTTC.

At least ten counts were recorded for this clonotype. The chain employs TRBV18 and TRBJ2-7; D gene ambiguous. This CDR3 is 13 amino acids long. The ends were cut back, 0 bases at V and 5 bases at J, with 8 bases in the middle. Germline-derived CDR1 and CDR2 are KGHSH and LQKENI. Here the CDR3 reads CASSPPKRNEQYF. Written as DNA, the CDR3 is TGTGCCAGCTCACCACCGAAAAGAAACGAGCAGTACTTC.

This rearrangement joins TRBV10-1 to TRBJ1-1; D call uncertain. The CDR3 covers 14 residues. V lost 2 bases and J lost 6, with 13 bases in between. CDR1 and CDR2 (germline): WNHNN, SYGVQD (reference sequence). The CDR3 bases are TGCGCCAGCAGTGAGGGCGGGGTTCGGGCTGAAGCTTTCTTT. Amino acids: CASSEGGVRAEAFF.

As to this clonotype: This may be a read error: a much more frequent sequence differs by one nucleotide. The genes are TRBV11-1 and TRBJ2-5; possibly TRBD1 for D (7 bases). This CDR3 comprises 13 residues. Trimming removed 5 bases at V and 13 bases at J, with 20 bases between. Germline V gene lookup returns CDR1 SGHAT and CDR2 FQDESV (reference sequence). Here the CDR3 reads CASSRETGEALYF. The CDR3 region has the DNA TGTGCCAGCAGCCGGGAAACAGGGGAGGCCCTGTACTTC.

The J gene is TRBJ1-3, the V gene TRBV6-1, with a possible D match to TRBD1 (5 bases). V was cut by 2 bases and J by 3 bases, with 11 bases left in between. Germline CDR1 reads MNHNS; CDR2 reads SASEGT. The CDR3 extends over 15 amino acids. CDR3 region: CASSESPGFGNTIYF. The DNA for the CDR3 is TGTGCCAGCAGTGAAAGCCCAGGGTTTGGAAACACCATATATTTT.

This clonotype is a singleton in its sample. The chain couples TRBV28 to TRBJ2-3, with a possible D match to TRBD2 (5 bases). The germline V gene has CDR1 MDHEN and CDR2 SYDVKM. V lost 5 bases and J 6 bases, leaving 12 bases between the germline ends. The length of the CDR3 is 13 residues. Here the CDR3 reads CASSPPGGDTQYF. The CDR3 nucleotides read TGTGCCAGCAGTCCCCCCGGCGGGGATACGCAGTATTTT.

This clonotype came up once. In this CDR3 the conserved last residue, phenylalanine or tryptophan, is missing, so a read error is likely. The chain joins TRBV19 to TRBJ2-1; D could derive from TRBD1 or TRBD2 (5 bases each). Trimming removed 2 bases at V and 10 bases at J, with 15 bases between. CDR1 is LNHDA, CDR2 SQIVND, per germline (reference sequence). The CDR3 runs 14 residues. In DNA form, the CDR3 reads TGTGCCAGTAGTATAATGATGGGGGATCGCGAGCAGTTCCTC. Translating it yields CASSIMMGDREQFL.

In this sample, this clonotype turned up many times. V and J are TRBV18 and TRBJ2-1, with TRBD2 matching 9 bases. V was pared by 3 bases and J by 7 bases, with 4 bases of the junction left unmatched. This CDR3 is built from 14 residues. Germline V gene lookup returns CDR1 KGHSH and CDR2 LQKENI. The CDR3 region is CASSPQSGRNEQFF. CDR3 nucleotide sequence: TGTGCCAGCTCACCGCAAAGCGGGAGGAATGAGCAGTTCTTC.